This is a list of T cell receptor beta chains from one sample in a study of OX40 agonist ivuxolimab in advanced cancers. The data were produced by immunoSEQ multiplex PCR, yet TCRdb's version contains in-frame clones alone and is incomplete. The sample includes tens of thousands of clones, approximately 90% seen only once; the top ten take 0.85% to 1.2%. The sequenced sample was CD4+ or CD8+ T cells sorted from blood, obtained in a trial of the OX40 agonist ivuxolimab. The receptors were gathered from an adult with an advanced solid tumor such as melanoma, head and neck, liver or kidney cancer. The conserved cysteine and the conserved F or W are not part of the CDR3 here. The D gene is left open where the match is weak. Size values are once, few and many counts, or a class for expanded clones, and some rows have none.

CDR3aa: ASSENTEAF; abundance: NA; v_gene: TRBV7-9; d_gene: NA; j_gene: TRBJ1-1
CDR3aa: ASSIQGSSGNTIY; abundance: NA; v_gene: TRBV19; d_gene: NA; j_gene: TRBJ1-3
CDR3aa: ASSLAAAGEQF; abundance: NA; v_gene: TRBV7-2; d_gene: NA; j_gene: TRBJ2-1
CDR3aa: ASSAAYEQY; abundance: NA; v_gene: TRBV5-1; d_gene: NA; j_gene: TRBJ2-7
CDR3aa: ASTTGGPRGTGELF; abundance: NA; v_gene: TRBV7-9; d_gene: TRBD1; j_gene: TRBJ2-2
CDR3aa: ASSFGQGNYGYT; abundance: NA; v_gene: TRBV7-9; d_gene: TRBD1; j_gene: TRBJ1-2
CDR3aa: ASSSGTGIGNEQF; abundance: NA; v_gene: TRBV5-4; d_gene: TRBD1; j_gene: TRBJ2-1
CDR3aa: ASSFDINTGELF; abundance: NA; v_gene: TRBV7-9; d_gene: NA; j_gene: TRBJ2-2
CDR3aa: ASSSPNRETQY; abundance: once; v_gene: TRBV7-9; d_gene: NA; j_gene: TRBJ2-5
CDR3aa: ASSPRQGAAMNTEAF; abundance: NA; v_gene: TRBV5-1; d_gene: TRBD1; j_gene: TRBJ1-1
CDR3aa: ASKRNDLNTEAF; abundance: NA; v_gene: TRBV25-1; d_gene: NA; j_gene: TRBJ1-1
CDR3aa: ASRAGTGGHEKLF; abundance: NA; v_gene: TRBV6-1; d_gene: TRBD1; j_gene: TRBJ1-4
CDR3aa: ASSTYGGVDTQY; abundance: NA; v_gene: TRBV5-1; d_gene: TRBD2; j_gene: TRBJ2-3